In this sample, the clone carrying this T cell receptor (beta chain) turned up once. Using immunoSEQ multiplex PCR, the repertoire was profiled, and TCRdb retains in-frame clones only, with some absent. The sample carries 300,000 to 450,000 clones, around nine tenths recorded once. This sample stems from a study of blood T cell repertoires in COVID-19. Study context: Specimens from acute and convalescent COVID-19 originated in the United States, Italy and Spain.

The ends were cut back, 6 bases at V and 2 bases at J, with 8 bases in the middle. The CDR3 has 12 amino acids. Cohort placement rested on clinical history that participants reported themselves. During the 2 weeks before they entered the study, exposed participants had met someone with a PCR-confirmed or clinician-diagnosed COVID-19 case. The TCR sequence derives from a woman between 25 and 40 years old who had been exposed to COVID-19. Sequencing was performed on PBMCs or T cells enriched from blood (not recorded which). The chain joins TRBV12-3 or TRBV12-4 to TRBJ2-7; D is unresolved. The CDR3 loop is CASSLDTYEQYF. Written as DNA, the CDR3 is TGTGCCAGCAGCCTTGACACCTACGAGCAGTACTTC.